Detailed here is one TCR beta chain. Its specific antigen is unknown. The input lacks base qualities; no much larger clone sits a single base away. TCRbeta CDR3 regions were amplified from genomic DNA using the immunoSEQ Assay, a bias-controlled multiplex PCR. Per the original workflow: The number of nucleated cells in each sample was estimated by amplification of reference gene primers within the assay. To quantify the absolute abundance of each unique TCRbeta CDR3 rearrangement, sequence reads were collapsed and filtered. Productive Simpson clonality was computed per sample as the square root of Simpson's diversity index over productive rearrangements. TCRdb obtained this table from immuneACCESS and retained in-frame rearrangements with V and J assigned. These tables miss some clones; where compared with another copy, unresolved V genes account for less than half of the shortfall, and the remainder is unexplained. That table furnishes V, J and clone size, whereas the DNA furnished D and trimming. This sample has approximately 41,000 clones in its table, and over 75% of those were observed once. The ten most abundant clones make up approximately 44% of the sample.

This entry comes from a study of blood T cell repertoires in COVID-19 (dated by TCRdb to about 2020). In terms of the full investigation: Collaborator samples came from the United States, Italy and Spain and covered acute and convalescent phases of COVID-19. The material from the prospective study consisted of cDNA or gDNA derived from T cells, B-cell-depleted T cells, or PBMCs. Nearly every sample came with metadata listing a de-identified subject ID, COVID-19 status, age in years and sex. The dataset comprised deeply sampled blood TCRbeta repertoires from subjects exposed to, actively infected with, or recovered from COVID-19. The repertoires were made available in a free public database intended to serve as a resource for research on the immune response to SARS-CoV-2. Samples came from the ongoing ImmuneRACE study (first 160 participants) plus 1,254 subjects from 6 global collaborators. Where available, HLA class I and class II types were taken from metadata supplied by the sample provider and were not determined by assay-based typing.

On the study overall, not on this receptor specifically: The amount of clinical and demographic metadata varied by source and participant and was provided uncurated.

Collaborating institutions collected whole blood in K2EDTA tubes following their own protocols. For TCRbeta analysis, collaborators shipped samples in one of three forms: frozen whole blood, isolated PBMCs, or DNA extracted from either of those sample types. V and J lose 6 bases and 2 bases, and a span of 13 bases separates them. As encoded in the germline V gene (reference sequence), CDR1 is SEHNR while CDR2 is FQNEAQ. The cysteine opens and the phenylalanine closes a CDR3 of 14 amino acids. The only DNA kept is the CDR3, 42 bases in frame from the first base. The sequence was obtained from a woman of 80 years or more with acute or convalescent COVID-19. Sequenced input: peripheral blood. The chain links TRBV7-9 with TRBJ1-1; a tentative D match to TRBD1 spans 5 bases. The CDR3 region reads CASSSDSPNTEAFF. The nucleotide sequence is TGTGCCAGCAGTAGTGACAGTCCAAACACTGAAGCTTTCTTT.